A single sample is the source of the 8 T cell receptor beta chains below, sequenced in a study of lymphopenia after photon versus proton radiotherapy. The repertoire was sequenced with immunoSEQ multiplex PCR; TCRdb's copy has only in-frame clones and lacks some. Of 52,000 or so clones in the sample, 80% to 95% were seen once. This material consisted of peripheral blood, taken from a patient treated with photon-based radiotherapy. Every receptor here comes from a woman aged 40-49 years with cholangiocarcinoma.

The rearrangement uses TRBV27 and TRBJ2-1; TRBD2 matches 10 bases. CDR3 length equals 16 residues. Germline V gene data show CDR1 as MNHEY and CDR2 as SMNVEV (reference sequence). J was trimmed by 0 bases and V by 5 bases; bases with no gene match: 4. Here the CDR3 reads CASSGVAGGSYNEQFF. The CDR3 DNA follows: TGTGCCAGCAGTGGCGTAGCGGGAGGCTCCTACAATGAGCAGTTCTTC.

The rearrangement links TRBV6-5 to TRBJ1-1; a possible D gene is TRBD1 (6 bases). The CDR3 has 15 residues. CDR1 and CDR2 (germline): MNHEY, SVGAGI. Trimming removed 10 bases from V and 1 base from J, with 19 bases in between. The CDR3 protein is CATQADSKQNTEAFF. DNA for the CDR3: TGTGCCACACAGGCGGACAGCAAACAGAACACTGAAGCTTTCTTT.

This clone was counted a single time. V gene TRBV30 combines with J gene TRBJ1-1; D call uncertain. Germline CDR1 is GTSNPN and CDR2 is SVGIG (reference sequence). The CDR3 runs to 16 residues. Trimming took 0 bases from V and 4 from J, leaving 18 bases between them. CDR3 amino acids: CAWSVPVGPYGTEAFF. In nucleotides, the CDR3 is TGTGCCTGGAGTGTACCCGTCGGTCCCTATGGCACTGAAGCTTTCTTT.

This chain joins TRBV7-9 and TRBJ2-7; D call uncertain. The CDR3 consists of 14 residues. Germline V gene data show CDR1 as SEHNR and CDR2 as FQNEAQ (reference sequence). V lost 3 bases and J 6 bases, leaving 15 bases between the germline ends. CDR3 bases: TGTGCCAGCAGCTTTTCGCTGGCCCCCTCCGAGCAGTACTTC. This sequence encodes CASSFSLAPSEQYF.

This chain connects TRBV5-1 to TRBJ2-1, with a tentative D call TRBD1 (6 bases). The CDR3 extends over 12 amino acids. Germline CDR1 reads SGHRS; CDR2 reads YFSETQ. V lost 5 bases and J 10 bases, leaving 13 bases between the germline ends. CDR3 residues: CASSRGIKEQFF. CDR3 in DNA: TGCGCCAGCAGTAGGGGGATTAAGGAGCAGTTCTTC. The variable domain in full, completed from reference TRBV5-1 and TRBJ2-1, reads KAGVTQTPRYLIKTRGQQVTLSCSPISGHRSVSWYQQTPGQGLQFLFEYFSETQRNKGNFPGRFSGRQFSNSRSEMNVSTLELGDSALYLCASSRGIKEQFFGPGTRLTVL.

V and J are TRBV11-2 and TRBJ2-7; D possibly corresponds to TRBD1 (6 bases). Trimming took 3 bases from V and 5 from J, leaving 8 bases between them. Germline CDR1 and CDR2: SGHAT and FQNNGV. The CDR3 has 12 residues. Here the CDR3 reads CASSLDSHEQYF. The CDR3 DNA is TGTGCCAGCAGCTTGGACAGCCACGAGCAGTACTTC. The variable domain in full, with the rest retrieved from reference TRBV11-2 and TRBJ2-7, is EAGVAQSPRYKIIEKRQSVAFWCNPISGHATLYWYQQILGQGPKLLIQFQNNGVVDDSQLPKDRFSAERLKGVDSTLKIQPAKLEDSAVYLCASSLDSHEQYFGPGTRLTVT.

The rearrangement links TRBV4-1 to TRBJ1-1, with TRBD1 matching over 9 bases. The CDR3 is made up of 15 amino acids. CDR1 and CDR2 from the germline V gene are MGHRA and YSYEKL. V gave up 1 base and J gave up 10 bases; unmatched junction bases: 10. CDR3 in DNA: TGCGCCAGCAGCCAAGCCCAAACCGGACAGGGGAGAGCTTTCTTT. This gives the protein CASSQAQTGQGRAFF.

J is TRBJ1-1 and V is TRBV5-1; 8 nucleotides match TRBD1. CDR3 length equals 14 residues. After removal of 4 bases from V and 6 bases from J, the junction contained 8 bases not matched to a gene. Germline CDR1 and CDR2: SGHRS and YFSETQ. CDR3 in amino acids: CASSPGQAGPEAFF. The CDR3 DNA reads TGCGCCAGCAGCCCGGGACAGGCAGGTCCTGAAGCTTTCTTT.